This TCR beta chain was retrieved from a study of T cell repertoires in cytomegalovirus infection. At the level of the study: From public TCR beta signatures came an indication of both CMV infection and matching HLA type. General study points: Cumulated frequencies of public TCR beta families served to identify carriers of CMV plus the relevant HLA. HLA-C-restricted, CMV-specific TCR beta clonotypes were dominant ex vivo.

This clonotype appeared a few times. Its antigen is not identified. The CDR3 is made up of 13 amino acids. V dropped 7 bases and J dropped 5; count of bases not matched to a gene: 9. Germline V gene sequence: CDR1 DFQATT, CDR2 SNEGSKA (reference sequence). Using its own MiXCR run on the reads, TCRdb lists one record per CDR3 protein. This table has roughly 280,000 distinct CDR3 sequences, about 20% appearing once. The V gene is TRBV20-1, the J gene TRBJ2-5, with 8 bases that match TRBD2. The receptor was isolated from a human donor in good health (CMV status not recorded). Some clones in this sample may be carry-over from other donors' samples. The material was cultured PBMCs, obtained from culture after CMV antigen stimulation. The CDR3 is CSVSGSLSETQYF. CDR3 DNA: TGCAGTGTCAGCGGGAGCCTTTCGGAGACCCAGTACTTC.